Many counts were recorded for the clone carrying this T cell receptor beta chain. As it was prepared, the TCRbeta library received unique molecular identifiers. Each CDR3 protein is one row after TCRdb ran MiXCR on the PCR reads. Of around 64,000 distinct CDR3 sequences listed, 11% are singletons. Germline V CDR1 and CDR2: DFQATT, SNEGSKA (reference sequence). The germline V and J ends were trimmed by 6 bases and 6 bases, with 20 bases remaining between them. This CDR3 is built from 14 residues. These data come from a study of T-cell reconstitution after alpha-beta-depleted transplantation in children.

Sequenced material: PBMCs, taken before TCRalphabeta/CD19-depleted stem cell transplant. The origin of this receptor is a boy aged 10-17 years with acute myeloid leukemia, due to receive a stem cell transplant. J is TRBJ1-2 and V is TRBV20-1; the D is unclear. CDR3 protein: CSATQAGSLHGYTF. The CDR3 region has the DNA TGCAGTGCAACCCAGGCGGGGAGTCTACATGGCTACACCTTC.